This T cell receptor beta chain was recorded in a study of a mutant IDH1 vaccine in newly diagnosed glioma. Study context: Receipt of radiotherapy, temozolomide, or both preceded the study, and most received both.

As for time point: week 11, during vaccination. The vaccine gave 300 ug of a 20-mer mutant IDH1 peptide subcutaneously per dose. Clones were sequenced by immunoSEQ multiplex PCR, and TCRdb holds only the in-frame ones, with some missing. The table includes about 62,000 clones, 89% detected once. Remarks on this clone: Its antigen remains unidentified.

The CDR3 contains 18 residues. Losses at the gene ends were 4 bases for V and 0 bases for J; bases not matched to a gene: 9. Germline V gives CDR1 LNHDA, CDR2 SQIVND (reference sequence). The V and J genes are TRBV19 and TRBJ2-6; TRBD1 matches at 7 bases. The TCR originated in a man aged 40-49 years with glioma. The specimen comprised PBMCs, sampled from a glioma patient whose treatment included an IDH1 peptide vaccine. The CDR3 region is CASSTLPGQSSGANVLTF. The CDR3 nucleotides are TGTGCCAGTAGTACACTACCGGGACAGAGCTCTGGGGCCAACGTCCTGACTTTC.